Sequencing of this T cell receptor (beta chain) was carried out in a study of T cell changes during pregnancy in multiple sclerosis (dated by TCRdb to about 2019). In the study overall: Changes in the T cell repertoire over the course of pregnancy were examined in this study in women with multiple sclerosis.

The sample holds one count of this clone. Its target antigen remains unknown. Base qualities are not provided; no much larger clone lies one nucleotide away. Libraries came from the immunoSEQ multiplex PCR assay. TCRdb's version of the immuneACCESS table is confined to in-frame rearrangements and falls short of the full clone set. An unresolved V gene accounts for under half of the shortfall where checked; the remainder is of unknown origin. In this sample the table shows under 65,000 clones, over 80% of which occur a single time. The ten largest clones take up approximately 0.64% of the sample. This TCR was sampled from a female donor with multiple sclerosis, enrolled in a pregnancy study. Material: CD4+ T cells from peripheral blood mononuclear cells, obtained after pregnancy.

The CDR3 sequence is CASSYVQGWNEQFF. The DNA sequence is TGTGCCAGCAGTTACGTCCAGGGTTGGAATGAGCAGTTCTTC. The rearrangement joined TRBV6-5 to TRBJ2-1; the best D guess is TRBD1, with 5 bases matching. The germline V gene gives CDR1 as MNHEY and CDR2 as SVGAGI. Including cysteine and phenylalanine, the CDR3 has 14 amino acids. The only DNA kept is the CDR3, 42 bases in frame from the first base. V loses 2 bases of germline sequence and J loses 7 bases, and the interval between the two ends is 12 bases.